The 8 T cell receptor beta chains given below trace back to one sample, sequenced in a study of shared clonotypes between healthy human individuals. The table came from immunoSEQ multiplex PCR; TCRdb's copy has only in-frame clones and leaves some out. The table records 2 million to 2.5 million clones, about 90% of them present only once. The specimen was naive CD4+ T cells from PBMCs. Subset in this sample: CD45RA+ positively selected. The receptors were gathered from a man between 18 and 29 years old in good health. Some clones in this sample may be carry-over from other donors' samples.

About this clone: Other nucleotide sequences from this sample produce the same CDR3. This sequence joins TRBV9 and TRBJ1-3, with 7 nucleotides matching TRBD1. Per the germline V gene, CDR1 is SGDLS and CDR2 is YYNGEE. V was pared by 4 bases and J by 0 bases, with 4 bases of the junction left unmatched. This CDR3 region has 15 residues. The CDR3 region has the DNA TGTGCCAGCAGCCGGGGGGACAGCTCTGGAAACACCATATATTTT. Encoded protein: CASSRGDSSGNTIYF.

This sequence joins TRBV4-1 and TRBJ1-2; 7 bases agree with TRBD1. The CDR3 is 14 amino acids. V shed 3 bases and J 8 bases; nucleotides not matched to a gene: 9. Germline V gene lookup returns CDR1 MGHRA and CDR2 YSYEKL. CDR3 bases: TGCGCCAGCAGCCAGCCTGGAGGGGGCCGGGGCTACACCTTC. Protein: CASSQPGGGRGYTF.

This clone occurred once. The genes are TRBV5-1 and TRBJ1-2; D is possibly TRBD1 (5 bases). This CDR3 is 15 amino acids long. Germline lookup yields CDR1 SGHRS and CDR2 YFSETQ. The ends were cut back, 0 bases at V and 8 bases at J, with 17 bases in the middle. CDR3 amino acids: CASSLVGTQGHGYTF. As DNA, the CDR3 is TGCGCCAGCAGCTTGGTAGGGACGCAGGGCCACGGCTACACCTTC.

The rearrangement uses TRBV5-1 and TRBJ2-1; 10 bases are shared with TRBD2. The CDR3 has 15 residues. V shed 2 bases and J 6 bases; nucleotides not matched to a gene: 5. CDR1 is SGHRS and CDR2 is YFSETQ in the germline V gene. The CDR3 loop reads CASSFALAGSNEQFF. CDR3 sequence (DNA): TGCGCCAGCAGCTTTGCACTAGCGGGGAGCAATGAGCAGTTCTTC.

The chain uses TRBV29-1 and TRBJ2-1, with TRBD2 matching over 7 bases. Germline V gives CDR1 SQVTM, CDR2 ANQGSEA. V lost 4 bases to trimming and J lost 2 bases; unmatched junction nucleotides: 5. The CDR3 has 14 amino acids. DNA of the CDR3: TGCAGCGTTGGACTAGCAGCCCCCTACAATGAGCAGTTCTTC. Translated, it gives CSVGLAAPYNEQFF.

This chain connects TRBV10-3 to TRBJ2-5, with D possibly being TRBD2 (5 bases). The length of the CDR3 is 13 residues. Germline CDR1 is ENHRY and CDR2 is SYGVKD. V was pared by 8 bases and J by 2 bases, with 12 bases between. CDR3 DNA sequence: TGTGCCATCGCTCGGGGAAAACAAGAGACCCAGTACTTC. Its protein is CAIARGKQETQYF.

This chain joins TRBV7-8 and TRBJ2-5, with TRBD2 matching 8 bases. Germline values: CDR1 SGHVS, CDR2 FQNEAQ. The ends lost 1 base at V and 4 bases at J; junction bases unmatched: 8. This CDR3 has 16 residues. The CDR3: CASSLVGAGVSETQYF. CDR3 nucleotide sequence: TGTGCCAGCAGCTTAGTTGGAGCGGGAGTCTCAGAGACCCAGTACTTC.

The J gene is TRBJ2-7, the V gene TRBV5-1; 12 bases map to TRBD1. V was clipped by 2 bases and J by 7 bases; unmatched bases: 7. Germline CDR1 reads SGHRS; CDR2 reads YFSETQ. The CDR3 is made up of 15 amino acids. CDR3 bases: TGCGCCAGCAGCTTTTCGGGACAGGGGGCAGGAGAGCAGTACTTC. As protein: CASSFSGQGAGEQYF.